The rows below give T cell receptor beta chains drawn from one sample of a study of blood T cells in healthy people across ages. From the 5' RACE reads, TCRdb called clonotypes with MiXCR, one entry per CDR3 protein. The sample carries hundreds of thousands of distinct CDR3 sequences, roughly 56% recorded once. Sequenced: blood. The receptors were sampled from a man aged 40-49 years in good health. The conserved cysteine and the conserved F or W are not part of the CDR3 here. The order of the fields is V gene, D gene, J gene, CDR3 protein. D genes are given only for firm matches.

TRBV28	NA	TRBJ2-7	ASSLSTLAVSSYEQY
TRBV7-9	TRBD1	TRBJ1-5	ASSSEAGGGQPQH
TRBV5-6	NA	TRBJ2-3	TSSLDRTSY
TRBV20-1	TRBD2	NA	SADGRSTGGETQY
TRBV11-3	TRBD1	TRBJ2-3	ASSLAGTGGGTDTQY
TRBV7-7	NA	TRBJ2-5	ASSRTQPGRYQETQY
TRBV27	NA	TRBJ2-7	ASSQWGVPYEQY
TRBV2	TRBD1	TRBJ2-1	ASSFPGQTYNEQF
TRBV28	NA	NA	ASSTRRSYEQY
TRBV4-1	NA	TRBJ2-5	ASSHGDGKGETQY
TRBV20-1	NA	TRBJ2-7	SAQVGARDNEQY
TRBV3-1	NA	TRBJ1-1	ASSQLRAKNTEAF
TRBV29-1	TRBD1	TRBJ1-1	SAGQHTEAF
TRBV6-2/TRBV6-3	NA	TRBJ2-5	ASSPPGLRSTETQY
TRBV29-1	NA	TRBJ2-6	SAAQGGTGANVLT
TRBV6-2/TRBV6-3	NA	TRBJ1-2	ASRILDSSYGYT
TRBV28	TRBD2	TRBJ2-3	ASRDTSGSTDTQY
TRBV20-1	NA	TRBJ2-3	SAMAPSTDTQY
TRBV2	TRBD2	TRBJ2-3	ASSESPAGGDTQY
TRBV29-1	NA	TRBJ2-1	SVESVGYNEQF
TRBV28	NA	TRBJ1-2	ASRTLDIRINYGYT
TRBV25-1	NA	TRBJ2-4	ASSEYGGIQY
TRBV4-2	TRBD2	TRBJ2-3	ASSQVSGGLTDTQY
TRBV7-2	NA	TRBJ2-7	ASSLSISSYEQY
TRBV5-1	TRBD1	TRBJ2-5	ASSPGVGQVVGQY
TRBV15	TRBD1	NA	ATSAGTGAYEQY
TRBV20-1	TRBD1	TRBJ1-6	SARDSGTGRGANSPPH
TRBV9	TRBD1	TRBJ1-2	ASSAEGAFYGYT
TRBV12-3/TRBV12-4	NA	TRBJ1-2	ASSRTWNREAGGYT
TRBV6-2/TRBV6-3	NA	TRBJ1-2	ASNRDTEYGYT
TRBV20-1	TRBD1	TRBJ2-1	SANRDRVNNEQF
TRBV20-1	TRBD1	TRBJ2-5	SAYKQGREETQY
TRBV15	TRBD1	TRBJ2-2	ATSRDEGARTGELF
TRBV6-1	NA	NA	ASTVMEGAVTSYEQY
TRBV4-1	NA	TRBJ1-1	ASSQDGLQNTEAF
TRBV24-1	TRBD1	TRBJ1-5	ATSDPGQDSNQPQH
TRBV3-1	NA	TRBJ2-7	ASSPRSGLHEQY
TRBV29-1	NA	TRBJ2-1	SVIRTNDNEQF